The rows below give T cell receptor beta chains drawn from one sample of a study of graft-versus-host responses after intestinal transplantation. The protocol was immunoSEQ multiplex PCR, while the TCRdb copy is restricted to in-frame clones and leaves out a portion. The data show about 12,000 clones, roughly a third seen once. The sample consisted of alloreactive CD8+ T cells from a mixed lymphocyte reaction culture, taken before intestinal transplant. These receptor sequences come from a human patient who received an intestinal transplant. CDR3s include the opening cysteine and the closing phenylalanine or tryptophan. D genes are given only for firm matches. Clone sizes are given selectively: once, few, many, or a class where the clone is expanded.

d_call	v_call	j_call	clone_size	cdr3_nt	cdr3_aa
TRBD2	TRBV6-6	TRBJ2-2	few	TGTGCCAGCAGTCTCGGGGTAGCGGGAGAGACCGGGGAGCTGTTTTTT	CASSLGVAGETGELFF
TRBD2	TRBV5-4	TRBJ2-7	-	TGTGCCAGCAGCTTGCCCCAACCTAGCGGGAGTCACTACGAGCAGTACTTC	CASSLPQPSGSHYEQYF
TRBD1	TRBV11-2	TRBJ2-7	medium-sized	TGTGCCAGCAGTTACAGGGGCGAGCAGTACTTC	CASSYRGEQYF
-	TRBV7-8	TRBJ2-7	-	TGTGCCAGCAGCTCCCCGGGTAGAACCTACGAGCAGTACTTC	CASSSPGRTYEQYF
-	TRBV4-3	TRBJ2-1	-	TGCGCCAGCAGCCAAGATCGGGACGCTGGGGCCTACAATGAGCAGTTCTTC	CASSQDRDAGAYNEQFF
-	TRBV4-1	TRBJ1-3	few	TGCGCCAGCAGCCAGCAAGTTGAGGGAACCATATATTTT	CASSQQVEGTIYF
TRBD1	TRBV4-3	TRBJ1-5	few	TGCGCCAGCAGCCAAGGGGACAGGGTGGGCAATCAGCCCCAGCATTTT	CASSQGDRVGNQPQHF
TRBD1	TRBV5-4	TRBJ1-2	-	TGTGCCAGCAGCTTCCCCGGGACAGTTTTTGGCTACACCTTC	CASSFPGTVFGYTF
-	TRBV7-9	TRBJ2-2	few	TGTGCCACCCTTGTAGATGGGGAGGTGACCGGGGAGCTGTTTTTT	CATLVDGEVTGELFF
TRBD1	TRBV27	TRBJ1-1	-	TGTGCCAGCAGTCCCGCCGGGACAGAGAACACTGAAGCTTTCTTT	CASSPAGTENTEAFF
-	TRBV4-3	TRBJ2-7	-	TGCGCCAGCAGCCTCGGGACTGGGACCTACGAGCAGTACTTC	CASSLGTGTYEQYF
TRBD2	TRBV27	TRBJ2-7	-	TGTGCCAGCAGTTTATCGGGTAGCGGGGTCGGCGAGCAGTACTTC	CASSLSGSGVGEQYF
-	TRBV27	TRBJ2-7	medium-sized	TGTGCCAGCAGTTTGGCTGGATCCTACGAGCAGTACTTC	CASSLAGSYEQYF
TRBD1	TRBV28	TRBJ1-2	medium-sized	TGTGCCAGCAGTGGATTAGCAGGGGGCAGGGATGGCTACACCTTC	CASSGLAGGRDGYTF
-	TRBV19	TRBJ2-1	few	TGTGCCAGTAGTATTGAGGGGTACAATGAGCAGTTCTTC	CASSIEGYNEQFF
-	TRBV4-1	TRBJ1-1	medium-sized	TGCGCCAGCAGCCATGCAGGGAGTGACACTGAAGCTTTCTTT	CASSHAGSDTEAFF
-	TRBV4-3	TRBJ2-7	-	TGCGCCAGCAGGCAAGGCCGCGAGCAGTACTTC	CASRQGREQYF
-	TRBV6-6	TRBJ2-7	-	TGTGCCAGCAGTTACTCGAGGGGAACCTACGAGCAGTACTTC	CASSYSRGTYEQYF
TRBD2	TRBV28	TRBJ2-7	-	TGTGCCAGCAGTTCCCCACCCCGAGGTCTAGCGGGAGTCGAGCAGTACTTC	CASSSPPRGLAGVEQYF
TRBD1	TRBV4-3	TRBJ1-1	-	TGCGCCAGCAGCCAAGCCCGGCCGACAGGGCTCCGGACTGAAGCTTTCTTT	CASSQARPTGLRTEAFF
TRBD2	TRBV30	TRBJ2-1	-	TGTGTCCGCCGGCCTTTCAGCGGGAGAAAATCCTACAATGAGCAGTTCTTC	CVRRPFSGRKSYNEQFF
TRBD1	TRBV7-9	TRBJ1-4	few	TGTGCCAGCAGCTTCGCGACAGGGTGGGAAAAACTGTTTTTT	CASSFATGWEKLFF
-	TRBV4-2	TRBJ1-5	-	TGTGCCAGCAGCCAAGTGGAGACCTATAGCAATCAGCCCCAGCATTTT	CASSQVETYSNQPQHF
-	TRBV6-5	TRBJ2-1	-	TGTGCCAGCAGTTCGGACAGCGAGCAGTTCTTC	CASSSDSEQFF
-	TRBV7-8	TRBJ2-7	-	TGTGCCAGCTCATCAGGGACGAGCTCCTACGAGCAGTACTTC	CASSSGTSSYEQYF
-	TRBV6-1	TRBJ2-7	medium-sized	TGTGCCAGCAGTGAAGCGCGGCGGTACTTC	CASSEARRYF
TRBD2	TRBV9	TRBJ2-1	-	TGTGCCAGCAGCGTAAACCTAGCGGGAGGAGGCTACAATGAGCAGTTCTTC	CASSVNLAGGGYNEQFF
TRBD2	TRBV2	TRBJ2-3	-	TGTGCCAGCAGAGGTAGCGGGAGTTATCCGGGCGGGGATACGCAGTATTTT	CASRGSGSYPGGDTQYF
-	TRBV19	TRBJ2-7	few	TGTGCCAGTACTCCTGCTTGGGACCGAACCTACGAGCAGTACTTC	CASTPAWDRTYEQYF
-	TRBV6-5	TRBJ2-1	-	TGTGCCAGCAGTTACTTAGGTTCCTACAATGAGCAGTTCTTC	CASSYLGSYNEQFF
-	TRBV27	TRBJ2-7	-	TGTGCCAGCAGTTTAGACGGGGCAAGCTCCTACGAGCAGTACTTC	CASSLDGASSYEQYF
-	TRBV4-1	TRBJ2-7	few	TGCGCCAGCAGCCCCATGGGCTCCTACGAGCAGTACTTC	CASSPMGSYEQYF
TRBD1	TRBV11-2	TRBJ1-1	few	TGTGCCAGCAGCTCTAGGGACAGCATGAACACTGAAGCTTTCTTT	CASSSRDSMNTEAFF
TRBD1	TRBV19	TRBJ2-5	few	TGTGCCAGTAGTATAGCGGACAGGCAAGAGACCCAGTACTTC	CASSIADRQETQYF
-	TRBV28	TRBJ2-5	-	TGTGCCAGCAGTTCCCCGACAGGAAGGTCGGGGGAGACCCAGTACTTC	CASSSPTGRSGETQYF
-	TRBV5-6	TRBJ2-7	-	TGTGCCAGCAGCTTGGTCGGTACTTCCTACGAGCAGTACTTC	CASSLVGTSYEQYF
TRBD2	TRBV4-1	TRBJ2-7	medium-sized	TGCGCCAGCAGCCCCAACGGGGGTAGCGGGAGTTCCTACGAGCAGTACTTC	CASSPNGGSGSSYEQYF
-	TRBV19	TRBJ2-5	-	TGTGCCAGTAGTATAGGGGCGGCGGTGGAGACCCAGTACTTC	CASSIGAAVETQYF
TRBD1	TRBV27	TRBJ2-5	few	TGTGCCAGCAGCTGGGACAGGAGCCCGGAGACCCAGTACTTC	CASSWDRSPETQYF
TRBD1	TRBV10-3	TRBJ1-2	medium-sized	TGTGCCATCAGTGAGTCGAAGGGGGCCAAGGACTATGGCTACACCTTC	CAISESKGAKDYGYTF
-	TRBV6-5	TRBJ2-7	few	TGTGCCAGCATGGGGAATTACGAGCAGTACTTC	CASMGNYEQYF
-	TRBV5-8	TRBJ1-1	-	TGTGCCAGCAGCGATTTCAGGAACACTGAAGCTTTCTTT	CASSDFRNTEAFF
TRBD1	TRBV4-3	TRBJ2-1	few	TGCGCCAGCAGCCAAGATACAGGGGATTACAATGAGCAGTTCTTC	CASSQDTGDYNEQFF